This TCR beta chain appears in the sequencing data of a study of blood T cells in healthy people across ages. The germline gives CDR1 SGHTA, CDR2 FQGNSA. This CDR3 is 14 amino acids long. V gave up 2 bases and J gave up 8 bases; unmatched junction bases: 4. This clonotype was recorded a few times. Sample-barcoded 5' priming and a J-beta primer mix drove a second PCR of roughly 6 to 12 cycles. TCRdb redid the calling of the 5' RACE reads with MiXCR, one entry per CDR3 protein. The data contain nearly 1 million distinct CDR3 sequences, about 53% of them singletons. The specimen sequenced was blood. The TCR sequence derives from a woman aged 55-70 years in good health. J is TRBJ1-4 and V is TRBV7-2; 8 bases align to TRBD1. CDR3 loop: CASSLTGGSEKLFF. CDR3 nucleotide sequence: TGTGCCAGCAGCTTAACAGGGGGAAGCGAAAAACTGTTTTTT.